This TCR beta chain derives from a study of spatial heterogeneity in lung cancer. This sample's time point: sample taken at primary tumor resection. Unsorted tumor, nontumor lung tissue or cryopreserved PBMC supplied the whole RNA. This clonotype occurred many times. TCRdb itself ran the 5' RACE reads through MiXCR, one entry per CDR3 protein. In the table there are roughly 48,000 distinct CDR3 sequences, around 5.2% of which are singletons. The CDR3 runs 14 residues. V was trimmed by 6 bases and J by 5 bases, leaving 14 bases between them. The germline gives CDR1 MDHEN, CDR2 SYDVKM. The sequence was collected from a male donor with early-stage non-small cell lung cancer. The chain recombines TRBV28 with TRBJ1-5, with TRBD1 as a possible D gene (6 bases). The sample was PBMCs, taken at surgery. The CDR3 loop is CASSFRGLDQPQHF. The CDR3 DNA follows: TGTGCCAGCAGCTTCCGGGGGCTAGATCAGCCCCAGCATTTT.